What follows describes a single T cell receptor (beta chain). The antigen it binds to is not known. Per-base quality was not reported, and no clone a single base away is much larger than it. These data originate in a study of a mutant IDH1 vaccine in newly diagnosed glioma (dated by TCRdb to the early 2020s). General notes on the study: Eight vaccinations were administered to patients in weeks 1, 3, 5, 7, 11, 15, 19 and 23, corresponding to visits V03 through V10. Prior to enrollment, standard therapy consisting of radiotherapy alone, temozolomide alone, or radiochemotherapy with temozolomide had been administered to patients, with the combination being received by most patients. Peripheral blood was drawn at six visits: V03 (baseline), V05, V07, V10, V12 and V13. Vaccination started 4-6 weeks after radiotherapy alone, or was given together with temozolomide cycles in the groups whose treatment included chemotherapy. Of the approximately 35 treated patients, roughly 60% were male and around 40% were female, and the mean age was around 40 years. For exploratory analyses, 25 treated patients had longitudinal TCRB deep sequencing done wherever samples were available.

V loses 0 bases at its end and J loses 2 bases; junction bases beyond the gene matches: 4. The CDR3 covers 16 residues, taking in both the cysteine and the phenylalanine. Here the CDR3 DNA is all that survives: 48 bases in frame from base 1. According to the germline V gene, CDR1 reads SGHTA and CDR2 reads FQGNSA. Receptor libraries were prepared by the immunoSEQ multiplex PCR assay. The hsTCRB Kit was used according to the manufacturer's protocol to amplify rearranged TCR beta chain sequences. Sequencing of TCRB libraries was carried out on an Illumina MiSeq. In the source study's methods: The proprietary platform of the kit vendor was used for demultiplexing, trimming and gene mapping. Here the immuneACCESS table is served through TCRdb, limited to in-frame sequences with V and J called. Missing clones are a known gap in these copies; in checked studies unresolved V genes cover under half, and the rest lacks a known reason. From that table come the V and J calls and clone size; the DNA was used to work out D and trimming. The sample records about 67,000 clones, 75% to 90% of which are singletons. The top ten clonotypes cover more than 1.5% of the sample.

In light of the paper, this sample's time point label describes: week 11, during vaccination. Every vaccine dose consisted of 300 ug of a 20-mer mutant IDH1 peptide in Montanide, administered subcutaneously together with topical imiquimod. Donors had newly diagnosed WHO grade 3 or 4 IDH1-mutant astrocytomas with loss of nuclear ATRX. The samples were drawn from NOA16, a multicentre, single-arm, open-label phase I trial in Germany that tested a mutant IDH1 peptide vaccine in humans for the first time. The DNeasy Blood and Tissue Kit was used to extract genomic DNA from EDTA blood for TCRB sequencing. What the research found in general, with its limitations: Immune responses induced by the vaccine were seen in over 80% of patients across multiple MHC alleles. PBMC samples for TCRB deep sequencing were selected based on availability. The authors stated that sample limitations prevented analyses of patient blood samples from being reproduced. No apparent relationship was observed between pseudoprogression and alterations in the top peripheral T cell clonotypes detected by TCRB sequencing.

The origin of this receptor is a man in his forties or fifties with glioma. Sequencing used PBMCs, obtained from a glioma patient whose treatment included an IDH1 peptide vaccine. The sequence links TRBV7-2 to TRBJ2-7; the junction holds 10 bases that match TRBD2. The nucleotides read TGTGCCAGCAGCTTAGCCCGGACTAGCGGAGCCTACGAGCAGTACTTC. This yields the protein CASSLARTSGAYEQYF.